This TCR beta chain was recorded in a study of spatial heterogeneity in lung cancer. Single TCR cDNA molecules each had their own unique molecular identifier. From the 5' RACE reads, TCRdb called clonotypes with MiXCR, one entry per CDR3 protein. The profile shows more than 75,000 distinct CDR3 sequences, roughly an eighth of them singletons. Time point here: sample taken at primary tumor resection. Unsorted whole RNA samples from tumor, nontumor lung or frozen PBMC were sequenced. There were 72 donors, all of them untreated patients with early-stage non-small cell lung cancer. The CDR3 covers 12 residues. In germline, CDR1 is LGHDT, CDR2 YNNKEL (reference sequence). J was trimmed by 15 bases and V by 3 bases; bases with no gene match: 6. In regard to this clonotype: The target antigen is unknown.

Study-level points and caveats: There were more appearances of ubiquitous expanded tumor TCRs in blood at resection than at follow-up.

V gene TRBV3-1 combines with J gene TRBJ2-1; 9 nucleotides agree with TRBD1. The clonotype comes from a male donor with early-stage non-small cell lung cancer. Sequenced here: PBMCs, sampled at surgery. The CDR3: CASSQGKGQGFF. The CDR3 bases are TGTGCCAGCAGCCAGGGTAAGGGACAGGGGTTCTTC.